The 3 T cell receptor beta chains listed next were all sequenced from one sample in a study of cytomegalovirus exposure and HLA in healthy donors. PCR involved 60 Vbeta and 13 Jbeta primers. Measured with immunoSEQ multiplex PCR; TCRdb has only the in-frame clones, and not every one. The table has about 160,000 clones, approximately 67% seen once. The sequencing input was PBMCs. The receptors shown here come from a woman between 18 and 29 years old in good health and CMV-seropositive.

This chain connects TRBV4-3 to TRBJ1-2; D is uncertain. This CDR3 is 16 amino acids long. The V gene lost 0 bases and the J gene lost 8 bases, with 19 bases spanning the gap. Germline loops: CDR1 LGHNA, CDR2 YSLEER. For the CDR3, the DNA is TGCGCCAGCAGCCAAGACTGGCAGTCCTTTGTCCGCGGCTACACCTTC. Amino acids: CASSQDWQSFVRGYTF.

The V call is TRBV18, the J call TRBJ2-3, with a possible D match to TRBD1 (6 bases). Trimming removed 9 bases at V and 4 bases at J, with 23 bases between. CDR3 size: 16 residues. Looked up from germline, CDR1 is KGHSH and CDR2 is LQKENI. For the CDR3, the DNA is TGTGCCAGTTCCACCATGGGGGCGAATAGCGCAGATACGCAGTATTTT. Amino acid sequence: CASSTMGANSADTQYF.

The chain uses TRBV27 and TRBJ2-7; unclear D gene. The CDR3 totals 13 residues. Trimming took 5 bases from V and 0 from J, leaving 8 bases between them. Germline lookup yields CDR1 MNHEY and CDR2 SMNVEV (reference sequence). In DNA, the CDR3 is TGTGCCAGCAGTCCGAGGAGCTCCTACGAGCAGTACTTC. It encodes CASSPRSSYEQYF.